A single sample is the source of the 14 T cell receptor beta chains below, sequenced in a study of blood T cell repertoires in COVID-19. Profiled with immunoSEQ multiplex PCR; TCRdb holds only in-frame clones, not every one. The sample shows 130,000 or so clones, 75% to 85% of them seen only once. The sample consisted of peripheral blood. The origin of the receptors is a woman aged 70-85 years with COVID-19, enrolled during active disease.

V usage is TRBV5-4 and J usage is TRBJ1-1; 8 bases match TRBD1. This CDR3 region has 15 residues. V gave up 3 bases and J gave up 1 base; unmatched junction bases: 5. CDR1 is SGHNT, CDR2 YYREEE, per germline (reference sequence). This CDR3 is CASSSAGTGNTEAFF. In DNA, the CDR3 is TGTGCCAGCAGCTCCGCCGGGACAGGGAACACTGAAGCTTTCTTT.

The rearrangement uses TRBV4-3 and TRBJ1-5; D perhaps matches TRBD1 (6 bases). Germline V gene data show CDR1 as LGHNA and CDR2 as YSLEER. V lost 0 bases, J lost 5 bases, and 14 bases lay in between. The CDR3 is made up of 16 amino acids. CDR3 region: CASSQDGRGTYQPQHF. The CDR3 coding sequence is TGCGCCAGCAGCCAAGATGGCAGGGGTACCTATCAGCCCCAGCATTTT.

This chain uses TRBV5-1 with TRBJ1-3; D gene unclear. Germline CDR1 and CDR2: SGHRS and YFSETQ. Trimming stripped 0 bases from V and 0 bases from J, with 7 bases between. The length of the CDR3 is 15 residues. The CDR3 coding sequence is TGCGCCAGCAGCTTGGACAGATCCTCTGGAAACACCATATATTTT. It codes for CASSLDRSSGNTIYF.

The chain employs TRBV7-8 and TRBJ1-1, with 8 bases matching TRBD1. This CDR3 spans 14 amino acids. V trimming: 8 bases; J trimming: 1 base; junction bases outside the gene matches: 6. CDR1 SGHVS and CDR2 FQNEAQ come from the germline V gene. In DNA, the CDR3 is TGTGCCAGCGGCGAGACAGGGGCGAACACTGAAGCTTTCTTT. Translated: CASGETGANTEAFF.

J is TRBJ1-1 and V is TRBV6-6, with a weak D call TRBD1 (5 bases). The CDR3 contains 13 residues. Between the trimmed V and J ends, which lost 5 bases and 5 bases, there was a span of 12 bases. Germline CDR1 reads MNHNY; CDR2 reads SVGAGI (reference sequence). The CDR3 region is CASSRAGGTEAFF. The CDR3 region has the DNA TGTGCCAGCAGTCGGGCTGGGGGGACTGAAGCTTTCTTT.

The CDR3 DNA sequence: TGTGCCAGCAATCCGGGACAGACCTACGAGCAGTACTTC. It specifies CASNPGQTYEQYF. The chain joins TRBV28 to TRBJ2-7, with TRBD1 matching over 7 bases. In germline, CDR1 is MDHEN, CDR2 SYDVKM. The CDR3 loop spans 13 amino acids. V dropped 7 bases and J dropped 2; count of bases not matched to a gene: 5.

The genes are TRBV5-4 and TRBJ2-5, with D tentatively TRBD2 (6 bases). The V and J ends lost 4 bases and 5 bases respectively, with 18 bases between them. Germline V gene data show CDR1 as SGHNT and CDR2 as YYREEE (reference sequence). The CDR3 has 15 amino acids. The CDR3 sequence: CASSVMGLGMETQYF. DNA for the CDR3: TGTGCCAGCAGCGTAATGGGACTGGGTATGGAGACCCAGTACTTC.

This clone was counted a single time. The chain recombines TRBV12-3 or TRBV12-4 with TRBJ1-1; TRBD1 might be the D (5 bases). This CDR3 is built from 12 residues. Trimming left V 5 bases short and J 6 bases short, with 10 bases between. CDR3 in amino acids: CASSRAGPEAFF. The CDR3 region has the DNA TGTGCCAGCAGTAGGGCGGGGCCTGAAGCTTTCTTT.

The rearrangement joins TRBV12-3 or TRBV12-4 to TRBJ1-6; TRBD1 might be the D (5 bases). V was cut by 6 bases and J by 14 bases, with 17 bases left in between. The CDR3 is 13 residues long. The chain's CDR3 is CASSRGDSRSLHF. CDR3 coding DNA: TGTGCCAGCAGCCGAGGTGACAGCCGGTCCCTCCACTTT.

The chain recombines TRBV20-1 with TRBJ2-3, with D possibly TRBD1 on 7 matching bases. The CDR3 consists of 14 residues. Germline loops: CDR1 DFQATT, CDR2 SNEGSKA (reference sequence). Deletions cut 3 bases from V and 6 bases from J, with 16 bases between. The CDR3 DNA sequence: TGCAGTGCTAGTTTGGCAGGGGGACTCGATACGCAGTATTTT. The encoded protein is CSASLAGGLDTQYF.

A single count supports this clone. The chain has TRBV4-3 and TRBJ2-2; a possible D gene is TRBD1 (7 bases). The CDR3 is 15 amino acids. CDR1 and CDR2 (germline): LGHNA, YSLEER. V was clipped by 0 bases and J by 7 bases, with 12 bases between them. This CDR3 is CASSQETGRNGELFF. DNA for the CDR3: TGCGCCAGCAGCCAAGAGACAGGGAGGAACGGGGAGCTGTTTTTT.

The V call is TRBV19, the J call TRBJ2-1; a weak D match, TRBD2 (7 bases). The CDR3 extends over 16 amino acids. Germline V lookup: CDR1 LNHDA, CDR2 SQIVND (reference sequence). Trimming shortened V by 3 bases and J by 2 bases, and 14 bases separated the two germline ends. CDR3 loop: CASSISAGAPYNEQFF. Written as DNA, the CDR3 is TGTGCCAGTAGTATTTCGGCGGGGGCACCCTACAATGAGCAGTTCTTC.

This clone was picked up one time. This chain joins TRBV28 and TRBJ2-4; D might be TRBD2 (6 bases). The CDR3 is 13 amino acids. Trimming pared 11 bases from V and 0 bases from J, leaving 11 bases between. Germline V CDR1 and CDR2: MDHEN, SYDVKM. DNA for the CDR3: TGTGCCGCAACCGGGGGAGCCAAAAACATTCAGTACTTC. Amino acids: CAATGGAKNIQYF.

V is TRBV10-3 and J is TRBJ2-7; a weak D match, TRBD1 (5 bases). This CDR3 has 12 amino acids. Germline CDR1 and CDR2: ENHRY and SYGVKD. V was pared by 11 bases and J by 4 bases, with 15 bases between. The CDR3, as DNA: TGTGCCGCTCAGGGAAGGGCGTACGAGCAGTACTTC. This codes for CAAQGRAYEQYF.